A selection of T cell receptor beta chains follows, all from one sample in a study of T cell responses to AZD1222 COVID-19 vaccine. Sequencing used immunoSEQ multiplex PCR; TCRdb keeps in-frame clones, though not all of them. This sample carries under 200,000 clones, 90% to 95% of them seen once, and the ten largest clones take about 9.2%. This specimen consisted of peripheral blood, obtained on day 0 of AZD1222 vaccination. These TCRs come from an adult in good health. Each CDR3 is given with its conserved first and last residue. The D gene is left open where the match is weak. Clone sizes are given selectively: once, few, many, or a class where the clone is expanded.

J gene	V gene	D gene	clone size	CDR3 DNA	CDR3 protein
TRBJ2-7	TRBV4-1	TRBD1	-	TGCGCCAGCAGCCAAGTGCAGGGGGACGAGCAGTACTTC	CASSQVQGDEQYF
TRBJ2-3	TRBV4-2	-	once	TGTGCCAGCAGCCAAGGGTCCGATAGCACAGATACGCAGTATTTT	CASSQGSDSTDTQYF
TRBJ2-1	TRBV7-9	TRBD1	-	TGTGCCAGCAGCTTAGAGGCAGGGGGTCACAATGAGCAGTTCTTC	CASSLEAGGHNEQFF
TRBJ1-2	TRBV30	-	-	TGTGCCTGGAGTGTACTACCAGAAAACTATGGCTACACCTTC	CAWSVLPENYGYTF
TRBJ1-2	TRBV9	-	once	TGTGCCAGCAGCGTAGAACCGAAGTATGGCTACACCTTC	CASSVEPKYGYTF
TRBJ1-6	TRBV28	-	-	TGTGCCAGCAGCGGAACGGACAGCGGTAATTCACCCCTCCACTTT	CASSGTDSGNSPLHF
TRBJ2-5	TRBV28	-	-	TGTGCCAGCAGCTGGGCAGGTGAGACCCAGTACTTC	CASSWAGETQYF
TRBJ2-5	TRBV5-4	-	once	TGTGCCAGCAGCTTGCCCACTAGGCTGGAGACCCAGTACTTC	CASSLPTRLETQYF
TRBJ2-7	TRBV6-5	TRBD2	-	TGTGCCAGCATCTCCGGGGGGGAGCAGTACTTC	CASISGGEQYF
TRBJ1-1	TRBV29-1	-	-	TGCAGCGTGGAGGACGGCCACACTGAAGCTTTCTTT	CSVEDGHTEAFF
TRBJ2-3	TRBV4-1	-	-	TGCGCCAGCAAACTAGGGCTGCCTAGCACAGATACGCAGTATTTT	CASKLGLPSTDTQYF
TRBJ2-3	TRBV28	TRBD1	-	TGTGCCAGCAGTTCCACCGGGACAGGGACAGATACGCAGTATTTT	CASSSTGTGTDTQYF
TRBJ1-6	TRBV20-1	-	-	TGCAGTGCTAGTCCCGTGGCACATTATAATTCACCCCTCCACTTT	CSASPVAHYNSPLHF
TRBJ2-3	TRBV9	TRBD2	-	TGTGCCAGCAGCGTAGACTCGGGAGGGGTGGCAGATACGCAGTATTTT	CASSVDSGGVADTQYF
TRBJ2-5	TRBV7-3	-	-	TGTGCCAGCAGCCCTACCCCGGTAGGGAAAGAGACCCAGTACTTC	CASSPTPVGKETQYF
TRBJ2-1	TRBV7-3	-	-	TGTGCCAGCAGCTTAAGCGGGATCGAACAGAGTGAGCAGTTCTTC	CASSLSGIEQSEQFF
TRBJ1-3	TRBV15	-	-	TGTGCCACCAGCAGAGGCCCCGGGGCTGGAAACACCATATATTTT	CATSRGPGAGNTIYF
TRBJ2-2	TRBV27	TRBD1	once	TGTGCCAGCAGTTTATGGGACAGGGACACCGGGGAGCTGTTTTTT	CASSLWDRDTGELFF
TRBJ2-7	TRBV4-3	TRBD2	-	TGCGCCAGCAGCCAAGGAAAACTAGCGGGAGGCACTAACGAGCAGTACTTC	CASSQGKLAGGTNEQYF
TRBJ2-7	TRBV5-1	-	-	TGCGCCAGCAGCTTGGGCCGAGAGCAGTACTTC	CASSLGREQYF
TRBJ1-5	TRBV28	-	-	TGTGCCAGCAGTTTTCGCACGGGGATAAATAATCAGCCCCAGCATTTT	CASSFRTGINNQPQHF
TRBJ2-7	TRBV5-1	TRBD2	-	TGCGCCAGCAGCTTGGTATCCGGTGGTAGCGGGAGGCTCTCCTACGAGCAGTACTTC	CASSLVSGGSGRLSYEQYF
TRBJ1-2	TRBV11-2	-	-	TGTGCCAGCAGCCCACACAGGAAAACCAACTATGGCTACACCTTC	CASSPHRKTNYGYTF
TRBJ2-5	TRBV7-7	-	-	TGTGCTAGCAGCCCGGGACGGACGGGCGCAGAGACCCAGTACTTC	CASSPGRTGAETQYF
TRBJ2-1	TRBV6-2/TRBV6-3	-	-	TGTGCCAGCAGTGACGGGACTTACAATGAGCAGTTCTTC	CASSDGTYNEQFF
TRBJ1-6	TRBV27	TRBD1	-	TGTGCCAGCAGGAGGACAGGGGGGCTTCATCCCCTCCACTTT	CASRRTGGLHPLHF
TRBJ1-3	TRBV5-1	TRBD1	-	TGCGCCAGCAGGAACGGGGTAGACAGGGAGTTTCGCGGAAACACCATATATTTT	CASRNGVDREFRGNTIYF
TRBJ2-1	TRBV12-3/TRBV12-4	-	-	TGTGCCAGCAGGGAGCTGGGGGAGGACGAGCAGTTCTTC	CASRELGEDEQFF
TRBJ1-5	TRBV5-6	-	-	TGTGCCAGCAGCAGGGACACTAGGAGCAATCAGCCCCAGCATTTT	CASSRDTRSNQPQHF
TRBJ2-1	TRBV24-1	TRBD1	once	TGTGCCACCAGTGAATCCCGACAGGGGCCTGTTTTTGAGCAGTTCTTC	CATSESRQGPVFEQFF
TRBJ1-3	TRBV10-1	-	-	TGCGCCAGCAGTGAGCTTCCGGCTCCCCCCCTCTCGGAAAAGGGTAGTGGAAACACCATATATTTT	CASSELPAPPLSEKGSGNTIYF
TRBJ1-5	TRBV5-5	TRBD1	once	TGTGCCAGCAGCTGGACAGGGGTTCAGCCCCAGCATTTT	CASSWTGVQPQHF
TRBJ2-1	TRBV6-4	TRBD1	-	TGTGCCAGCAGTGACTCAGCGGGACAGGGGTTCAATGAGCAGTTCTTC	CASSDSAGQGFNEQFF
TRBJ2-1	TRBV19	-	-	TGTGCCAGTAGTATCCTATCCGCTCGGAATGAGCAGTTCTTC	CASSILSARNEQFF
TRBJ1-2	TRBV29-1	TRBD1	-	TGCAGCGTTGACCCCCAGGGGGCCGAAAACTATGGCTACACCTTC	CSVDPQGAENYGYTF
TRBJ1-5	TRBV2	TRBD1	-	TGTGCCAGCAGTGAAATTGGCAGGGGGGCAGAACAGCCCCAGCATTTT	CASSEIGRGAEQPQHF
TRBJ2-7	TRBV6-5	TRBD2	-	TGTGCCAGCAGGATCGTGACTAGCGGAAGTTACGAGCAGTACTTC	CASRIVTSGSYEQYF
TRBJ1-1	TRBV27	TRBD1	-	TGTGCCAGCAGTCCCCAGACAGGGGAAAGGACTGAAGCTTTCTTT	CASSPQTGERTEAFF
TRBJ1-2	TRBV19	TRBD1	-	TGTGCCAGTAGCCGGGACAGGGACGCCTATGGCTACACCTTC	CASSRDRDAYGYTF
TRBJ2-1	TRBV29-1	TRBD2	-	TGCAGCGTTAACTCCGGGACTAGCGGAAACAATGAGCAGTTCTTC	CSVNSGTSGNNEQFF
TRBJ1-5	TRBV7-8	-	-	TGTGCCAGCAGCCCGCGTGTCTCGGATCAGCCCCAGCATTTT	CASSPRVSDQPQHF
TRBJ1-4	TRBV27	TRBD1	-	TGTGCCAGCAGTCCGGGACAGATCGCAACTAATGAAAAACTGTTTTTT	CASSPGQIATNEKLFF
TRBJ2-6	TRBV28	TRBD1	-	TGTGCCAGCAGTCATGACAGGGCTGGGGCCAACGTCCTGACTTTC	CASSHDRAGANVLTF
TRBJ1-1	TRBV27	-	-	TGTGCCATCCGGACGGGGGGTGAAGCTTTCTTT	CAIRTGGEAFF
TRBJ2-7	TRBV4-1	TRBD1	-	TGCGCCAGCAGCCAAGGCCTTCAGGGGGACAGGGGTTACGAGCAGTACTTC	CASSQGLQGDRGYEQYF
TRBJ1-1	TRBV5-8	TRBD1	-	TGTGCCAGCAGCCCACCGGACAGGGGGTTTGAAGCTTTCTTT	CASSPPDRGFEAFF
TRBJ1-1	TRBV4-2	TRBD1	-	TGTGCCAGCAGCCAAGACAGGGGGACTGAAGCTTTCTTT	CASSQDRGTEAFF
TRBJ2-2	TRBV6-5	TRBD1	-	TGTGCCAGCCGCCCGACAGGGAAGAACACCGGGGAGCTGTTTTTT	CASRPTGKNTGELFF
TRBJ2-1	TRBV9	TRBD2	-	TGTGCCAGCAGCGTAGTTAGCGGGATCTACAATGAGCAGTTCTTC	CASSVVSGIYNEQFF
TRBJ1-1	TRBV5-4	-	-	TGTGCCAGCAGCACCGACGATTTGATGAACACTGAAGCTTTCTTT	CASSTDDLMNTEAFF
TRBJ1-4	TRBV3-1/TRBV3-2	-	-	TGTGCCAGCAGCCGTGAGGTTACTAATGAAAAACTGTTTTTT	CASSREVTNEKLFF
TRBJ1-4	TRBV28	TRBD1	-	TGTGCCAGGTCGGGACTGGGACAGGGGGCGCAATCTAATGAAAAACTGTTTTTT	CARSGLGQGAQSNEKLFF
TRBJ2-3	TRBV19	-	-	TGTGCCAGTAGCCCGGGTTTCACAGATACGCAGTATTTT	CASSPGFTDTQYF